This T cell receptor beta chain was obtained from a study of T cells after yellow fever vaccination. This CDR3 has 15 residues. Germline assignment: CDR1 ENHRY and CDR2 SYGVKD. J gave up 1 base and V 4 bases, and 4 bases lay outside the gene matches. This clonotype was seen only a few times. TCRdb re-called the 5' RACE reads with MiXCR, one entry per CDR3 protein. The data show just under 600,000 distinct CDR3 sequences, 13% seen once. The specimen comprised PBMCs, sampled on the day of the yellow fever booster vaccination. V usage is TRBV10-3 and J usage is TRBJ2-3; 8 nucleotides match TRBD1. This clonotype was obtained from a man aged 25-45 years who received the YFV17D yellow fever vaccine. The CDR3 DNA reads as TGTGCCATCAGTGCGACAGGGGAGGGCACAGATACGCAGTATTTT. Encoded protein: CAISATGEGTDTQYF.